This TCR beta chain was retrieved from a study of blood T cell repertoires in COVID-19. Background on the study: There were acute and convalescent COVID-19 samples, and they came from the United States, Italy and Spain. The analysed material was cDNA or gDNA that came from T cells, B-cell-depleted T cells, or PBMCs.

The CDR3 totals 15 residues. CDR1 and CDR2 from the germline V gene are KGHSH and LQKENI. V dropped 6 bases and J dropped 4; count of bases not matched to a gene: 7. Followed longitudinally, the Seattle patients had been enrolled during active infection. Study processing details: Amplified reference gene primers provided the basis for estimating nucleated cell counts. Using immunoSEQ multiplex PCR, the repertoire was profiled, and TCRdb retains in-frame clones only, with some absent. V, J and clone size are those of that table, while D and trimming were read from the DNA. The sample records 450,000 or so clones, 89% being singletons.

Sequenced: peripheral blood. This sequence joins TRBV18 and TRBJ1-2; 11 bases are shared with TRBD1. The TCR originated in a man aged 18 to 29 with COVID-19, enrolled during active disease. CDR3 loop: CASSPDRGHSYGYTF. CDR3 sequence (DNA): TGTGCCAGCTCCCCGGACAGGGGGCACAGCTATGGCTACACCTTC.